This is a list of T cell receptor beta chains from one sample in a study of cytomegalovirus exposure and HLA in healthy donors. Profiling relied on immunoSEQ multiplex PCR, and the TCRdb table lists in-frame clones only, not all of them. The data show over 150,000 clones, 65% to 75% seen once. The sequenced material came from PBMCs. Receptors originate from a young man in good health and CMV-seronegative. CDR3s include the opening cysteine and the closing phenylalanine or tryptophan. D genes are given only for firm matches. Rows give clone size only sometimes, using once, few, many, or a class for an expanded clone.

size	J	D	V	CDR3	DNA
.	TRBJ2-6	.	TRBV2	CASSGAQPREVNGLTF	TGTGCCAGCAGTGGCGCCCAACCCAGGGAGGTCAACGGCCTGACTTTC
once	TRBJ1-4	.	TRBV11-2	CASSLDRGNEKLFF	TGTGCCAGCAGCTTAGACCGGGGGAATGAAAAACTGTTTTTT
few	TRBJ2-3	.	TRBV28	CASSTTRPPVSTDTQYF	TGTGCCAGCAGTACTACTCGGCCTCCTGTCAGCACAGATACGCAGTATTTT
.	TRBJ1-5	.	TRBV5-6	CASSLGAQGNQPQHF	TGTGCCAGCAGCTTGGGTGCCCAGGGGAATCAGCCCCAGCATTTT
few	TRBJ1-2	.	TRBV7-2	CASSLPGSYGYTF	TGTGCCAGCAGCTTACCGGGATCCTATGGCTACACCTTC
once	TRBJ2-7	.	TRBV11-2	CASSLIDTGAYEQYF	TGTGCCAGCAGCTTAATAGACACGGGGGCCTACGAGCAGTACTTC
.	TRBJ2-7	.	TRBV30	CAWKKEGTDPYEQYF	TGTGCCTGGAAAAAGGAGGGGACAGACCCCTACGAGCAGTACTTC
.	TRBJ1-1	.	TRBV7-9	CASSLKRPGNAEAFF	TGTGCCAGCAGCTTAAAAAGACCGGGAAACGCTGAAGCTTTCTTT
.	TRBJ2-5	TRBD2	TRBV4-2	CASSQGLAGQETQYF	TGTGCCAGCAGCCAGGGACTAGCGGGGCAAGAGACCCAGTACTTC
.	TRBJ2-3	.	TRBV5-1	CASSRGESTDTQYF	TGCGCCAGCAGTCGCGGGGAAAGCACAGATACGCAGTATTTT
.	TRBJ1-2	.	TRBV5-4	CASSFGGGLDGYTF	TGTGCCAGCAGCTTTGGGGGGGGCCTCGATGGCTACACCTTC
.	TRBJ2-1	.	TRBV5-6	CASSVLADSHSEQFF	TGTGCCAGCAGCGTATTGGCGGACAGTCACTCTGAGCAGTTCTTC
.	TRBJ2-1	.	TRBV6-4	CASSDWAGRNEQFF	TGTGCCAGCAGTGACTGGGCAGGGCGCAATGAGCAGTTCTTC
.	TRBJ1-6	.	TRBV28	CASRGDRSSYNSPLHF	TGTGCCAGCAGGGGTGACAGGAGCTCCTATAATTCACCCCTCCACTTT
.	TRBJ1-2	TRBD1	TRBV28	CASSLETGGSRGYTF	TGTGCCAGCAGTTTGGAGACAGGGGGCTCTCGTGGCTACACCTTC
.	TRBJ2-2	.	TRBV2	CASSEALGTVPGELFF	TGTGCCAGCAGTGAAGCGCTTGGCACAGTCCCCGGGGAGCTGTTTTTT
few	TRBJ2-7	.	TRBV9	CASSVGATVSYEQYF	TGTGCCAGCAGCGTAGGAGCGACGGTCTCCTACGAGCAGTACTTC
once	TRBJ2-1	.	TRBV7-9	CASSLMQGPTLEQFF	TGTGCCAGCAGCTTAATGCAGGGGCCAACTCTGGAGCAGTTCTTC
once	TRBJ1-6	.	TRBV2	CASSEQGNSPLHF	TGTGCCAGCAGTGAGCAGGGGAATTCACCCCTCCACTTT
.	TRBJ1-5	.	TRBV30	CACSTGNAQPQHF	TGTGCCTGCTCAACAGGGAACGCTCAGCCCCAGCATTTT
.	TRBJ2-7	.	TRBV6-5	CASGHLVDEQYF	TGTGCCAGCGGACATTTGGTCGACGAGCAGTACTTC
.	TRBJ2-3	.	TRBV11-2	CASSLVTGVTDTQYF	TGTGCCAGCAGCTTAGTTACGGGGGTCACAGATACGCAGTATTTT
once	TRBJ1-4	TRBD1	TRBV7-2	CASSLGDRGDEKLFF	TGTGCCAGCAGCTTAGGGGACAGGGGCGATGAAAAACTGTTTTTT
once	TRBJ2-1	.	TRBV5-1	CASSRDSSSNEQFF	TGCGCCAGCAGCAGGGACTCGAGTTCCAATGAGCAGTTCTTC
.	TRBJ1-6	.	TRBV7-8	CASSLYTSDSPLHF	TGTGCCAGCAGCTTATACACTAGTGATTCACCCCTCCACTTT
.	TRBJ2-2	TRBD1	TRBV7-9	CASSGHRGTTGELFF	TGTGCCAGCAGCGGGCACAGGGGCACCACCGGGGAGCTGTTTTTT
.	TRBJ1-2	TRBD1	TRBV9	CASSERTGNYGYTF	TGTGCCAGCAGCGAGAGGACAGGAAACTATGGCTACACCTTC
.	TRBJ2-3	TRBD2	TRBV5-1	CASSSGLAGGSTDTQYF	TGCGCCAGCAGCTCCGGACTAGCGGGGGGGAGCACAGATACGCAGTATTTT
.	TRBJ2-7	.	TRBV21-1	CASSKASEGETYEQYF	TGTGCCAGCAGCAAAGCATCGGAGGGCGAAACCTACGAGCAGTACTTC
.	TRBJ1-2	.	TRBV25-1	CASTRAGATYGYTF	TGTGCCAGCACCAGGGCAGGGGCCACCTATGGCTACACCTTC
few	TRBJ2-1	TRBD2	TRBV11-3	CASSPKRGGGNEQFF	TGTGCCAGCAGCCCGAAGCGGGGGGGAGGGAATGAGCAGTTCTTC
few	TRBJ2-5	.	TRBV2	CASSLKETQYF	TGTGCCAGCAGCCTAAAAGAGACCCAGTACTTC